These 29 T cell receptor beta chains were all obtained from the same sample, sequenced in a study of shared clonotypes between healthy human individuals. The assay was immunoSEQ multiplex PCR, and TCRdb's table has in-frame clones only and misses some. The profile shows about 2.4 million clones, roughly 93% of them singletons. Input material: naive CD4+ T cells from PBMCs. The sample's subset: CD45RA+ positively selected. These receptors came from a man aged 18 to 29 in good health. Some clones in this sample may be carry-over from other donors' samples.

In its sample, this clone was seen once. Other DNA sequences in the same sample also yield this CDR3. The V gene is TRBV5-6, the J gene TRBJ2-3, with TRBD1 identical over 8 bases. The CDR3 sequence is 14 residues long. CDR1 is SGHDT, CDR2 YYEEEE, per germline. Germline trimming cut 3 bases from V and 1 base from J; bases unmatched to any gene: 1. CDR3 loop: CASSSGQGTDTQYF. CDR3 sequence (DNA): TGTGCCAGCAGCTCGGGACAGGGCACAGATACGCAGTATTTT.

The chain carries TRBV28 and TRBJ2-2; D is undetermined. Per germline, CDR1 MDHEN and CDR2 SYDVKM. The CDR3 extends over 12 amino acids. V was cut by 8 bases and J by 1 base, with 5 bases left in between. The CDR3 is CASWRNTGELFF. The DNA for the CDR3 is TGTGCCAGCTGGAGGAACACCGGGGAGCTGTTTTTT.

The chain links TRBV7-6 to TRBJ2-7; TRBD1 matches at 7 bases. The CDR3 is made up of 14 amino acids. CDR1 and CDR2 from the germline V gene are SGHVS and FNYEAQ. V was clipped by 5 bases and J by 6 bases; unmatched bases: 10. The CDR3 region is CASSPRQGFSEQYF. CDR3 DNA: TGTGCCAGCAGCCCCCGACAGGGATTCTCCGAGCAGTACTTC.

The genes are TRBV23-1 and TRBJ2-7; D may be TRBD2 (5 bases). TRBV23-1 belongs to the ORF category, with a function that is uncertain. The CDR3 loop spans 16 amino acids. Trimming stripped 2 bases from V and 0 bases from J, with 14 bases between. The CDR3 loop is CASSQGGPEFSYEQYF. CDR3 DNA sequence: TGCGCCAGCAGTCAAGGAGGCCCAGAGTTCTCCTACGAGCAGTACTTC.

This chain joins TRBV25-1 and TRBJ2-1; D possibly corresponds to TRBD2 (5 bases). CDR1 and CDR2 from the germline V gene are MGHDK and SYGVNS. Trimming shortened V by 0 bases and J by 12 bases, and 18 bases separated the two germline ends. The CDR3 is made up of 15 amino acids. The CDR3 DNA sequence: TGTGCCAGCAGTGAATATGGCCTAGCAGGCACCCGGCAGTTCTTC. Translation: CASSEYGLAGTRQFF.

This chain links TRBV19 with TRBJ2-2, with D perhaps TRBD2 (7 bases). Deletions cut 4 bases from V and 3 bases from J, with 15 bases between. CDR1 LNHDA and CDR2 SQIVND come from the germline V gene (reference sequence). The CDR3 extends over 16 amino acids. DNA of the CDR3: TGTGCCAGTAGTACCGACAGAGGGGGGGACACCGGGGAGCTGTTTTTT. Its protein product is CASSTDRGGDTGELFF.

This clone was seen just once. V is TRBV2 and J is TRBJ1-1; TRBD1 matches at 7 bases. The CDR3 sequence is 15 residues long. Germline V gene lookup returns CDR1 SNHLY and CDR2 FYNNEI. V trimming: 6 bases; J trimming: 5 bases; junction bases outside the gene matches: 12. For the CDR3, the DNA is TGTGCCAGCAGCGCAACCGGGACAGATCCGACTGAAGCTTTCTTT. This sequence encodes CASSATGTDPTEAFF.

As to this clone: Other DNA sequences in this specimen translate into the identical CDR3. V is TRBV7-9 and J is TRBJ1-5; TRBD1 matches 8 bases. Germline lookup yields CDR1 SEHNR and CDR2 FQNEAQ (reference sequence). The CDR3 is 15 residues long. After removal of 1 base from V and 4 bases from J, the junction contained 3 bases not matched to a gene. The CDR3 loop is CASSLGQGLNQPQHF. The CDR3 bases are TGTGCCAGCAGCTTAGGACAGGGGTTAAATCAGCCCCAGCATTTT.

In the case of this clone: Within the sample, other DNA sequences also encode this same CDR3. The chain links TRBV30 to TRBJ1-5, with D possibly matching TRBD1 (5 bases). The germline V gene has CDR1 GTSNPN and CDR2 SVGIG (reference sequence). The V gene lost 2 bases and the J gene lost 4 bases, with 9 bases spanning the gap. The CDR3 is 13 amino acids. CDR3 region: CAWSSRVNQPQHF. The CDR3 bases are TGTGCCTGGAGTTCCAGGGTTAATCAGCCCCAGCATTTT.

The CDR3 loop reads CASSARPDPQGQYF. CDR3 bases: TGTGCCAGCAGCGCCAGACCGGACCCCCAGGGGCAGTATTTT. V usage is TRBV7-3 and J usage is TRBJ2-3, with a weak D call TRBD1 (5 bases). The CDR3 contains 14 residues. V lost 5 bases and J lost 11, with 20 bases in between. Germline V gene sequence: CDR1 SGHTA, CDR2 FQGTGA.

The J gene is TRBJ2-1, the V gene TRBV4-3; D not certain. V was clipped by 0 bases and J by 0 bases, with 6 bases between them. In germline, CDR1 is LGHNA, CDR2 YSLEER. This CDR3 has 15 amino acids. In nucleotides, the CDR3 is TGCGCCAGCAGCCAAGACATCAGCTCCTACAATGAGCAGTTCTTC. Its protein is CASSQDISSYNEQFF.

This chain links TRBV9 with TRBJ1-2; D unresolved. The germline V and J ends were trimmed by 2 bases and 8 bases, with 16 bases remaining between them. The CDR3 covers 14 residues. The germline V gene has CDR1 SGDLS and CDR2 YYNGEE. The CDR3 sequence is CASSVRDRAIGYTF. CDR3 sequence (DNA): TGTGCCAGCAGCGTCAGAGACCGCGCTATCGGCTACACCTTC.

This chain uses TRBV7-2 with TRBJ2-7, with unresolved D. V lost 2 bases and J 0 bases, leaving 8 bases between the germline ends. Germline loops: CDR1 SGHTA, CDR2 FQGNSA. This CDR3 has 14 amino acids. The CDR3 protein is CASSLRPPSYEQYF. As DNA, the CDR3 is TGTGCCAGCAGCTTAAGACCTCCCTCCTACGAGCAGTACTTC.

This chain connects TRBV30 to TRBJ2-1; D uncertain. The CDR3 loop spans 15 amino acids. The V gene lost 0 bases and the J gene lost 5 bases, with 14 bases spanning the gap. Germline CDR1 reads GTSNPN; CDR2 reads SVGIG (reference sequence). CDR3 sequence: CAWSVGLVPHNEQFF. The CDR3 DNA is TGTGCCTGGAGTGTAGGGCTAGTCCCCCACAATGAGCAGTTCTTC.

In regard to this clone: Other DNA sequences within the sample encode an identical CDR3. The J gene is TRBJ1-5, the V gene TRBV28, with 10 bases aligning to TRBD1. The CDR3 extends over 15 amino acids. The V and J ends lost 5 bases and 6 bases, in that order; junction bases with no gene match: 7. From germline, CDR1 is MDHEN and CDR2 SYDVKM. CDR3 nucleotides: TGTGCCAGCAGTCCACCCGGGACAGGGGTTCAGCCCCAGCATTTT. Translating it yields CASSPPGTGVQPQHF.

The sample holds one count of this clone. The chain links TRBV28 to TRBJ1-4, with D perhaps matching TRBD1 (5 bases). The CDR3 runs 12 residues. Looked up from germline, CDR1 is MDHEN and CDR2 is SYDVKM. Trimming cost V 5 bases and J 15 bases, with 16 bases left between them. The CDR3 loop is CASSGWDGKMFF. The CDR3 bases are TGTGCCAGCAGTGGCTGGGACGGGAAAATGTTTTTT.

The sample holds one count of this clone. This rearrangement joins TRBV27 to TRBJ2-7; D is possibly TRBD2 (6 bases). Germline CDR1 is MNHEY and CDR2 is SMNVEV (reference sequence). The V and J ends lost 0 bases and 6 bases respectively, with 18 bases between them. The CDR3 sequence is 16 residues long. The CDR3 loop is CASSLSFRRDVIEQYF. The CDR3 bases are TGTGCCAGCAGTTTATCGTTTCGGCGGGATGTCATCGAGCAGTACTTC.

The chain combines TRBV5-5 with TRBJ1-5; D not resolved. The germline gives CDR1 SGHKS, CDR2 YYEKEE (reference sequence). V was clipped by 4 bases and J by 3 bases, with 14 bases between them. This CDR3 region has 15 residues. CDR3 protein: CASSAARAFNQPQHF. CDR3 bases: TGTGCCAGCAGCGCAGCGCGAGCCTTCAATCAGCCCCAGCATTTT.

This sequence joins TRBV19 and TRBJ2-1, with D perhaps TRBD1 (6 bases). The CDR3 loop spans 16 amino acids. Germline V CDR1 and CDR2: LNHDA, SQIVND (reference sequence). Trimming took 7 bases from V and 5 from J, leaving 21 bases between them. CDR3 sequence reads: CASTRWGQDLNNEQFF. The CDR3 nucleotides are TGTGCCAGTACTCGGTGGGGGCAGGACTTGAACAATGAGCAGTTCTTC.

The V and J genes are TRBV4-2 and TRBJ1-2; D gene uncertain. Trimming left V 0 bases short and J 4 bases short, with 15 bases between. The CDR3 runs to 16 residues. Germline-derived CDR1 and CDR2 are LGHNA and YNFKEQ. CDR3 region: CASSQDLARPFYGYTF. DNA for the CDR3: TGTGCCAGCAGCCAAGATCTGGCGAGACCGTTCTATGGCTACACCTTC.

Remarks on this clone: The sample carries other DNA sequences with the same CDR3. The chain links TRBV7-9 to TRBJ2-5, with 10 bases fitting TRBD2. Near its end, the DNA agrees better with TRBJ2-7, so the J call may be wrong. The CDR3 has 14 amino acids. Per germline, CDR1 SEHNR and CDR2 FQNEAQ (reference sequence). The CDR3 spells CASSFASGSYEQYF. Written as DNA, the CDR3 is TGTGCCAGCAGCTTTGCTAGCGGGAGCTACGAGCAGTACTTC.

The chain is built from TRBV5-1 and TRBJ2-1, with a weak D call TRBD2 (6 bases). Germline-derived CDR1 and CDR2 are SGHRS and YFSETQ. The CDR3 runs 16 residues. The V and J ends lost 3 bases and 3 bases respectively, with 16 bases between them. CDR3 protein: CASSSGVVSYYNEQFF. CDR3 sequence (DNA): TGCGCCAGCAGCTCGGGGGTAGTTTCATACTACAATGAGCAGTTCTTC. The full variable domain, its missing parts supplied by reference TRBV5-1 and TRBJ2-1, is KAGVTQTPRYLIKTRGQQVTLSCSPISGHRSVSWYQQTPGQGLQFLFEYFSETQRNKGNFPGRFSGRQFSNSRSEMNVSTLELGDSALYLCASSSGVVSYYNEQFFGPGTRLTVL.

The chain joins TRBV18 to TRBJ2-7; TRBD1 aligns across 8 bases. CDR1 and CDR2 (germline): KGHSH, LQKENI. The CDR3 has 15 amino acids. V shed 5 bases, J shed 5 bases, and the junction held 11 bases outside the gene matches. The CDR3 DNA follows: TGTGCCAGCTCAGAACGACAGGGGACCTTGGACGAGCAGTACTTC. Its translation is CASSERQGTLDEQYF.

The V call is TRBV11-1, the J call TRBJ2-3, with 7 positions matching TRBD2. CDR3 length: 16 amino acids. Germline V CDR1 and CDR2: SGHAT, FQDESV (reference sequence). Unmatched junction bases numbered 9, after V lost 4 bases and J lost 2 bases. The CDR3 region is CASSSLAGEVTDTQYF. CDR3 coding DNA: TGTGCCAGCAGCTCCCTGGCGGGAGAGGTCACAGATACGCAGTATTTT.

On this clone: The identical CDR3 is also encoded by other nucleotide sequences in the sample. V is TRBV5-1 and J is TRBJ2-5; perhaps TRBD1 as D (5 bases). The CDR3 is 12 residues long. Germline values: CDR1 SGHRS, CDR2 YFSETQ. With 3 bases removed from V and 4 bases from J, the gap between germline ends came to 7 bases. The CDR3 nucleotides read TGCGCCAGCAGCTCTCAGGGAGAGACCCAGTACTTC. It specifies CASSSQGETQYF. Using reference TRBV5-1 and TRBJ2-5 for the parts outside the CDR3, the full variable domain is KAGVTQTPRYLIKTRGQQVTLSCSPISGHRSVSWYQQTPGQGLQFLFEYFSETQRNKGNFPGRFSGRQFSNSRSEMNVSTLELGDSALYLCASSSQGETQYFGPGTRLLVL.

Note on this clone: Different DNA sequences within this sample yield the same CDR3. This sequence joins TRBV7-9 and TRBJ1-5, with TRBD1 identical over 7 bases. Per germline, CDR1 SEHNR and CDR2 FQNEAQ (reference sequence). The CDR3 has 14 amino acids. The J segment lost 2 bases and the V segment lost 3 bases, leaving 1 base of the junction unmatched. The CDR3 coding sequence is TGTGCCAGCAGCTTCGGACAGGGCAATCAGCCCCAGCATTTT. Its protein product is CASSFGQGNQPQHF.

This chain uses TRBV7-9 with TRBJ2-5; D is perhaps TRBD2 (7 bases). Germline CDR1 and CDR2: SEHNR and FQNEAQ (reference sequence). The CDR3 is 14 residues long. V lost 6 bases to trimming and J lost 9 bases, with 20 bases between them. The CDR3 sequence: CASRPLGGPGAQYF. The CDR3 nucleotides are TGTGCCAGCAGACCTCTGGGGGGGCCGGGGGCCCAGTACTTC. Full variable domain (rest looked up from reference TRBV7-9 and TRBJ2-5): DTGVSQNPRHKITKRGQNVTFRCDPISEHNRLYWYRQTLGQGPEFLTYFQNEAQLEKSRLLSDRFSAERPKGSFSTLEIQRTEQGDSAMYLCASRPLGGPGAQYFGPGTRLLVL.

The chain joins TRBV5-1 to TRBJ2-1, with 7 bases that match TRBD2. CDR1 and CDR2 from the germline V gene are SGHRS and YFSETQ. The CDR3 has 16 residues. V shed 4 bases, J shed 6 bases, and the junction held 13 bases outside the gene matches. The CDR3 region is CASSPYKSGIGNEQFF. The CDR3 coding sequence is TGCGCCAGCAGCCCCTACAAAAGCGGGATTGGCAATGAGCAGTTCTTC.

The rearrangement uses TRBV6-1 and TRBJ2-5; D remains unclear. The germline V and J ends were trimmed by 4 bases and 9 bases, with 21 bases remaining between them. Germline lookup yields CDR1 MNHNS and CDR2 SASEGT. This CDR3 has 15 amino acids. CDR3 DNA sequence: TGTGCCAGCAGTGTCAAAGTGGGCGGCCAGACGGCCCAGTACTTC. It translates to CASSVKVGGQTAQYF.